The entry that follows covers one T cell receptor beta chain sequence. The source of the sample is a study of OX40 agonist ivuxolimab in advanced cancers. Assay used: immunoSEQ multiplex PCR; TCRdb lists only in-frame clones, some missing. Of fewer than 95,000 clones detected, around 90% appear once; the ten largest clones hold around 3.4%. Sequenced material: CD4+ or CD8+ T cells sorted from blood, taken in a trial of the OX40 agonist ivuxolimab. This TCR was recovered from an adult with an advanced solid tumor such as melanoma, head and neck, liver or kidney cancer.

The CDR3 sequence: CASSYSIGLPDEQFF. CDR3 in DNA: TGTGCCAGCAGTTACTCGATAGGGCTTCCGGATGAGCAGTTCTTC. This chain joins TRBV6-5 and TRBJ2-1; D ambiguous. The CDR3 length is 15 residues. CDR1 MNHEY and CDR2 SVGAGI come from the germline V gene. V lost 0 bases and J 8 bases, leaving 14 bases between the germline ends.